This passage covers 2 T cell receptor beta chains from one sample sequenced in a study. MiXCR, run by TCRdb on the 5' RACE reads, gives a single entry per CDR3 protein. The sample includes roughly 50,000 distinct CDR3 sequences, about 15% of them seen just once. The source material was naive CD4+ T cells sorted from blood. The subset here: naive CD4+ T cells, CD4+CD45RA+CD25-. The receptors shown here come from a female donor with breast cancer.

This chain links TRBV6-1 with TRBJ2-3; the D call may be TRBD1 or TRBD2 (5 bases each). This CDR3 comprises 14 residues. Germline values: CDR1 MNHNS, CDR2 SASEGT. V was shortened by 4 bases and J by 2 bases, with 10 bases between the two germline ends. CDR3 coding DNA: TGTGCCAGCAGTGGGGGACCACTCACAGATACGCAGTATTTT. It translates to CASSGGPLTDTQYF.

By share of the sample, this clonotype is medium-sized (0.01 to 0.1%). This sequence joins TRBV5-1 and TRBJ2-1; 14 nucleotides line up with TRBD2. Trimming at V came to 4 bases and at J to 8 bases, leaving 5 bases not matched to a gene. The CDR3 is 15 residues long. Germline V gives CDR1 SGHRS, CDR2 YFSETQ. The CDR3 coding sequence is TGCGCCAGCAGCCAGGGACTAGCGGGAGTCGATGAGCAGTTCTTC. Amino acids: CASSQGLAGVDEQFF. Drawing the rest from reference TRBV5-1 and TRBJ2-1, the complete variable domain is KAGVTQTPRYLIKTRGQQVTLSCSPISGHRSVSWYQQTPGQGLQFLFEYFSETQRNKGNFPGRFSGRQFSNSRSEMNVSTLELGDSALYLCASSQGLAGVDEQFFGPGTRLTVL.